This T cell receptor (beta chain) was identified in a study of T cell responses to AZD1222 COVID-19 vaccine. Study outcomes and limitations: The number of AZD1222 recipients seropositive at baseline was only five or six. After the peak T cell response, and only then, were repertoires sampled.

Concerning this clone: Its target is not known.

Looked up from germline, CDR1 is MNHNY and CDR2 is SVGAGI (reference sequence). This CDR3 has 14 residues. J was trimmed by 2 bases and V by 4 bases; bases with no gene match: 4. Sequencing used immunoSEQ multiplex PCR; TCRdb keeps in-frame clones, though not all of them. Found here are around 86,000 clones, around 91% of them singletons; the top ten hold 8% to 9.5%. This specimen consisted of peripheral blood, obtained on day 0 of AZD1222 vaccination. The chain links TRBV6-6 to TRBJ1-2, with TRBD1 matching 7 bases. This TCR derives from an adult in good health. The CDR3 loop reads CASSFLQGNYGYTF. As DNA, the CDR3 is TGTGCCAGCAGTTTCTTACAGGGGAACTATGGCTACACCTTC.